The source of this TCR beta chain is a study of blood T cell repertoires in COVID-19. Study in general: From the United States, Italy and Spain came samples of acute and convalescent COVID-19. Nucleic acid was either cDNA or gDNA, and it came from T cells, B-cell-depleted T cells, or PBMCs.

Source study methods: Nucleated cell number was recorded as an estimate derived from reference gene primer amplification. Sequencing was performed with immunoSEQ multiplex PCR; in TCRdb, only in-frame clones are kept and a portion is missing. The V and J calls and the clone size are those of that table, but D and trimming were determined from the DNA. The sample lists approximately 280,000 clones; around 88% were seen once. The sample taken for sequencing was peripheral blood. This receptor was identified in a man aged 35 to 55 with acute or convalescent COVID-19.

The CDR3 sequence is CASSFGQGAMNTEAFF. CDR3 coding DNA: TGTGCCAGCAGCTTTGGACAGGGGGCGATGAACACTGAAGCTTTCTTT. The rearrangement links TRBV11-2 to TRBJ1-1; 11 positions match TRBD1. Germline V gene lookup returns CDR1 SGHAT and CDR2 FQNNGV. The CDR3 consists of 16 residues. The V segment lost 3 bases and the J segment 0 bases; nucleotides outside the gene matches: 3. The full variable domain, with the rest looked up from reference TRBV11-2 and TRBJ1-1, is EAGVAQSPRYKIIEKRQSVAFWCNPISGHATLYWYQQILGQGPKLLIQFQNNGVVDDSQLPKDRFSAERLKGVDSTLKIQPAKLEDSAVYLCASSFGQGAMNTEAFFGQGTRLTVV.